These T cell receptor beta chains were read from a single sample in a study of blood T cells in healthy people across ages. TCRdb analysed the 5' RACE reads with MiXCR anew, one entry per CDR3 protein. Of 1.5 million to 2 million distinct CDR3 sequences listed, roughly 32% are singletons. Material: blood. These receptors all stem from a woman aged 30 to 39 in good health. Each CDR3 is given with its conserved first and last residue. A D gene is named only where the DNA matches it firmly. Size tells how often a clone was seen (once, few, many) or the class of an expanded clone, and some rows leave it out.

>many|TRBJ2-1|TRBD2|TRBV29-1
TGCAGCGTTAAGCCGACTAGCGGGGAAATGGAGCAGTTCTTC
CSVKPTSGEMEQFF
>-|TRBJ1-1|-|TRBV2
TGTGCCATCCCACCCTGGGGCAGGGATGCTGAAGCTTTCTTT
CAIPPWGRDAEAFF
>-|TRBJ2-1|TRBD2|TRBV7-9
TGTGCCAGCAGCTTAGATAGGGGAGGGCCCTACAATGAGCAGTTCTTC
CASSLDRGGPYNEQFF
>few|TRBJ2-5|TRBD1|TRBV7-9
TGTGCCAGCAGCTTAGCGCGGGACAGGGGACGGGAGACCCAGTACTTC
CASSLARDRGRETQYF
>-|TRBJ2-2|-|TRBV4-1
TGCGCCAGCAGCCAGTCGCACAGGTGGGAGTCCGGGGAGCTGTTTTTT
CASSQSHRWESGELFF
>few|TRBJ1-4|-|TRBV15
TGTGCCACCAGCGTCCGAAGGGGAAAACTGTTTTTT
CATSVRRGKLFF
>few|TRBJ2-1|-|TRBV20-1
TGCAGTGCCTTCCCTTACCGGAGCTCCTACAATGAGCAGTTCTTC
CSAFPYRSSYNEQFF
>-|TRBJ1-1|TRBD1|TRBV5-1
TGCGCCAGCAGCAAGACAGGGGTCACTGAAGCTTTCTTT
CASSKTGVTEAFF
>-|TRBJ2-7|-|TRBV2
TGTGCCAGCAAGGGCAGGGAGAACTCCTACGAGCAGTACTTC
CASKGRENSYEQYF
>once|TRBJ2-1|-|TRBV18
TGTGCCAGCTCACCACAAAGTGGTGTGAGGGGTGAGCAGTTCTTC
CASSPQSGVRGEQFF
>-|TRBJ2-7|-|TRBV5-1
TGCGCCAGCAGCCGGGGCGGGACGAACTACGAGCAGTACTTC
CASSRGGTNYEQYF
>-|TRBJ2-3|-|TRBV27
TGTGCCAGCAGTTTCCAGGGCGTTGGCGGTTATAGCACAGATACGCAGTATTTT
CASSFQGVGGYSTDTQYF
>-|TRBJ2-1|-|TRBV7-6
TGTGCCAGCAGCTCACAGGCTAGCCCTGGCCATGAGCAGTTCTTC
CASSSQASPGHEQFF
>few|TRBJ1-2|-|TRBV9
TGTGCCAGCAGCGTAGCAGCAGGGCCGAACTATGGCTACACCTTC
CASSVAAGPNYGYTF
>-|TRBJ2-3|TRBD2|TRBV9
TGTGCCAGCAGCGTAGATGTAGCGGGAGGAGTAGATACGCAGTATTTT
CASSVDVAGGVDTQYF
>-|TRBJ1-1|-|TRBV28
TGTGCCTGCAGTTTATGGGGGACGGGGAATGAAGCTTTCTTT
CACSLWGTGNEAFF
>few|TRBJ2-5|-|TRBV9
TGTGCCAGCAGCCCGGGCCGTGAGGGGACCCAGTACTTC
CASSPGREGTQYF
>-|TRBJ2-2|TRBD1|TRBV6-6
TGTGCCAGCAGCATACAGGGGGCCGGGGAGCTGTTTTTT
CASSIQGAGELFF
>-|TRBJ2-1|TRBD2|TRBV28
TGTGCCAGCAGTTTAGCTAGCGGGAGGCACTTGCAGTTCTTC
CASSLASGRHLQFF
>few|TRBJ2-2|-|TRBV9
TGTGCCAGCAGCGTCGAGACTATCCACACCGGGGAGCTGTTTTTT
CASSVETIHTGELFF
>-|TRBJ1-2|TRBD1|TRBV14
TGTGCCAGCAGCCCGACAGGGCTAGGAGGCTACACCTTC
CASSPTGLGGYTF
>-|TRBJ1-2|TRBD1|TRBV15
TGTGCCACCAGCAGAGACAGACAGGGGGGCTACACCTTC
CATSRDRQGGYTF
>few|TRBJ1-2|-|TRBV4-2
TGTGCCAGCAGCCAAGATATTAGGGCGGCACTCTCGGGCTACACCTTC
CASSQDIRAALSGYTF
>-|TRBJ1-4|-|TRBV3-1
TGTGCCAGCAGCCAAGAAGCGGTCCAAACGCGGGAAAAACTGTTTTTT
CASSQEAVQTREKLFF